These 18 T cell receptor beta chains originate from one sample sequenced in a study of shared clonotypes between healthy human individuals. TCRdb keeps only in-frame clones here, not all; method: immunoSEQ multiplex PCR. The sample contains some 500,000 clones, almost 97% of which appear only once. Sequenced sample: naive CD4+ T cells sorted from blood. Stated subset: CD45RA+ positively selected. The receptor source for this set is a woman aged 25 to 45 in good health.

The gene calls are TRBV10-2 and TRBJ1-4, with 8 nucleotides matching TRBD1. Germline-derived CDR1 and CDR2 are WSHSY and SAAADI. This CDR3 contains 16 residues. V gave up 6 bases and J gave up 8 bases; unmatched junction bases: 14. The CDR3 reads CASRSRGQLSREKLFF. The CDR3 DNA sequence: TGCGCCAGCAGGTCCAGGGGGCAATTGTCGCGGGAAAAACTGTTTTTT.

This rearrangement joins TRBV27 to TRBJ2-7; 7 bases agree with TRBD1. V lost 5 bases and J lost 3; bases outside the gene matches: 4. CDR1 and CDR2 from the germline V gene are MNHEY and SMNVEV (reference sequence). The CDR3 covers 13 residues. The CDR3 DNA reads TGTGCCAGCAGTCCCAGGACAGGCTACGAGCAGTACTTC. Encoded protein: CASSPRTGYEQYF.

CDR3 bases: TGTGCCATCAGTGAGTTTCCGGACGACTACGAGCAGTACTTC. Protein: CAISEFPDDYEQYF. The rearrangement joins TRBV10-3 to TRBJ2-7; the D is unclear. Germline values: CDR1 ENHRY, CDR2 SYGVKD. The CDR3 has 14 amino acids. V lost 1 base and J 3 bases, leaving 10 bases between the germline ends.

The CDR3 region has the DNA TGTGCCACCAGCAGGTTGCTACGGAGCAATCAGCCCCAGCATTTT. Its protein product is CATSRLLRSNQPQHF. V gene TRBV15 combines with J gene TRBJ1-5, with unresolved D. CDR1 and CDR2 from the germline V gene are LNHNV and YYDKDF (reference sequence). V was cut by 3 bases and J by 1 base, with 10 bases left in between. The CDR3 extends over 15 amino acids.

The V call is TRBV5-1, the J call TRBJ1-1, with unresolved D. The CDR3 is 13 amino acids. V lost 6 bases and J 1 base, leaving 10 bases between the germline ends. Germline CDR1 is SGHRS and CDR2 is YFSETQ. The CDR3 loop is CASTQNENTEAFF. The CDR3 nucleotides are TGCGCCAGCACCCAGAACGAGAACACTGAAGCTTTCTTT.

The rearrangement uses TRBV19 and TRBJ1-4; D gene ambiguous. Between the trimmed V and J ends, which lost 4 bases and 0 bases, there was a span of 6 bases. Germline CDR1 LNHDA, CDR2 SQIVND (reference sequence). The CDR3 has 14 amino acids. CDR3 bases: TGTGCCAGTAGTAGGACGGCAACTAATGAAAAACTGTTTTTT. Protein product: CASSRTATNEKLFF.

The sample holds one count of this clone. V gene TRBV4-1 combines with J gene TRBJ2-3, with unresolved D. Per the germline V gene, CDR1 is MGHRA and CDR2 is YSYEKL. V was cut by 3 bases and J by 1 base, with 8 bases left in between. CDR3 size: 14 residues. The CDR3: CASSQIGGTDTQYF. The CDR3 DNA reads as TGCGCCAGCAGCCAGATTGGGGGCACAGATACGCAGTATTTT.

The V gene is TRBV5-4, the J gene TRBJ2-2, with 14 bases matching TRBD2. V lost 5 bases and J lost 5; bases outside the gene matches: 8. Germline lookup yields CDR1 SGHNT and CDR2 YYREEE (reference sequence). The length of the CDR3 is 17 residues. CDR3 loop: CASSPGLAGVGTGELFF. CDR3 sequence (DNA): TGTGCCAGCAGTCCGGGACTAGCGGGAGTAGGAACCGGGGAGCTGTTTTTT.

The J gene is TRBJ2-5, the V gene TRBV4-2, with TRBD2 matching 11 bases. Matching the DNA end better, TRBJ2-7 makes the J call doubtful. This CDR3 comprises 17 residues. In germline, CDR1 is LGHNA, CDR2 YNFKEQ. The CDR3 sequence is CASSPEGLAASSYEQYF. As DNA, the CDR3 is TGTGCCAGCAGCCCAGAGGGACTAGCGGCAAGCTCCTACGAGCAGTACTTC.

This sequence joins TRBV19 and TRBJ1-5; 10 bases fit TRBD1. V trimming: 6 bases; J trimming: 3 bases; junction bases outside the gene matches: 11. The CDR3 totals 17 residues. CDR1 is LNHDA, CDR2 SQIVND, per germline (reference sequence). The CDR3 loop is CASRIFGTGVNNQPQHF. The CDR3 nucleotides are TGTGCCAGTAGGATATTCGGGACAGGGGTTAACAATCAGCCCCAGCATTTT.

The CDR3 DNA follows: TGTGCCAGCAGCTTGGTAGCGGGAGGACAGTACAATGAGCAGTTCTTC. Its translation is CASSLVAGGQYNEQFF. The rearrangement links TRBV5-6 to TRBJ2-1; TRBD2 aligns across 10 bases. The V gene's germline CDR1 is SGHDT and CDR2 YYEEEE. The CDR3 contains 16 residues. V lost 0 bases, J lost 4 bases, and 4 bases stayed unmatched.

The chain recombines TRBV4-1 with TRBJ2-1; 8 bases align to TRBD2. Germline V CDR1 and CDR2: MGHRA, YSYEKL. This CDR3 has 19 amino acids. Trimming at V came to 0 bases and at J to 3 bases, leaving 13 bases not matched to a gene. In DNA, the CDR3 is TGCGCCAGCAGCCAAGATAGCGGAGCGGGAGCCCTCAGCTACAATGAGCAGTTCTTC. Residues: CASSQDSGAGALSYNEQFF.

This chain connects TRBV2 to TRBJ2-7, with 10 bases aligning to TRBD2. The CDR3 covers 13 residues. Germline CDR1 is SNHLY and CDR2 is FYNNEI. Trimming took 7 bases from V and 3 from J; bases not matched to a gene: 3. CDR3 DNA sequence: TGTGCCAGCATGAGGACTAGCGGCTACGAGCAGTACTTC. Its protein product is CASMRTSGYEQYF.

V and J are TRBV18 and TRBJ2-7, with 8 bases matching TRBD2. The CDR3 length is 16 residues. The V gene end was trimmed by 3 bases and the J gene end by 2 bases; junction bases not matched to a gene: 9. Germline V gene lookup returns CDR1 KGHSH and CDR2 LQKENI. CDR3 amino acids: CASSPMQAGATYEQYF. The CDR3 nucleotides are TGTGCCAGCTCACCCATGCAAGCGGGAGCCACCTACGAGCAGTACTTC.

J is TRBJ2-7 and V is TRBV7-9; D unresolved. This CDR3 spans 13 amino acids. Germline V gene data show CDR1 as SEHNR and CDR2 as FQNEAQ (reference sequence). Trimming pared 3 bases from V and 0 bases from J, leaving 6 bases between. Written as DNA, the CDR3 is TGTGCCAGCAGCTTCGGGTACTCCTACGAGCAGTACTTC. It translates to CASSFGYSYEQYF.

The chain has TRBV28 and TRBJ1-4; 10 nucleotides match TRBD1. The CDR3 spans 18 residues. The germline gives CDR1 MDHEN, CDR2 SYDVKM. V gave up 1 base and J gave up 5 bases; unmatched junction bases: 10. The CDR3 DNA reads TGTGCCAGCAGTTTATTATTTCTTCGGGGACAGGGGAATGAAAAACTGTTTTTT. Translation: CASSLLFLRGQGNEKLFF.

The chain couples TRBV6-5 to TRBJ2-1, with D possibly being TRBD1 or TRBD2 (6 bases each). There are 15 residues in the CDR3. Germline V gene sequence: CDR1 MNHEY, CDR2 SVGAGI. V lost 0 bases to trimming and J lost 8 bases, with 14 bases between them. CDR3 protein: CASSYSGRGGHEQFF. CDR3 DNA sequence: TGTGCCAGCAGTTACTCGGGCAGGGGAGGACATGAGCAGTTCTTC.

CDR3 region: CASSLRSVIMNTEAFF. The CDR3 coding sequence is TGTGCCAGCAGCTTACGCAGCGTGATTATGAACACTGAAGCTTTCTTT. The V gene is TRBV7-8, the J gene TRBJ1-1; D is undetermined. CDR1 is SGHVS, CDR2 FQNEAQ, per germline. The ends were cut back, 2 bases at V and 0 bases at J, with 13 bases in the middle. The CDR3 spans 16 residues. The full variable domain, with the rest looked up from reference TRBV7-8 and TRBJ1-1, is GAGVSQSPRYKVAKRGQDVALRCDPISGHVSLFWYQQALGQGPEFLTYFQNEAQLDKSGLPSDRFFAERPEGSVSTLKIQRTQQEDSAVYLCASSLRSVIMNTEAFFGQGTRLTVV.